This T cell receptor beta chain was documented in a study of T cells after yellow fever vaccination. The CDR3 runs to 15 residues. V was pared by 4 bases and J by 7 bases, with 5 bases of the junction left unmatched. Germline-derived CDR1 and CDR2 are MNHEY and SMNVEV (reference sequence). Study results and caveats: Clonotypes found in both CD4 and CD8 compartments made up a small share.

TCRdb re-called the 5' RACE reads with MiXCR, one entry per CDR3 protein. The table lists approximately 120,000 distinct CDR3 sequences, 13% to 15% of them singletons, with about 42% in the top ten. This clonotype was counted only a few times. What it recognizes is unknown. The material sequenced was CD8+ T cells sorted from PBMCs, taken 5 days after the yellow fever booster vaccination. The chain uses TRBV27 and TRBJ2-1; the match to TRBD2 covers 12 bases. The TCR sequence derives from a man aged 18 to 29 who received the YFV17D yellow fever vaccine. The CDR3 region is CASSSRLAGVNEQFF. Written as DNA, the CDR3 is TGTGCCAGCAGTTCCAGACTAGCGGGGGTGAATGAGCAGTTCTTC.